These T cell receptor beta chains were read from a single sample in a study of blood T cell repertoires in COVID-19. Measured with immunoSEQ multiplex PCR; TCRdb has only the in-frame clones, and not every one. Here the sample spans approximately 75,000 clones, around four fifths being singletons. Material for sequencing was peripheral blood. The receptors stem from an elderly woman with acute or convalescent COVID-19. Both conserved end residues are part of each CDR3.

v_call cdr3_aa
TRBV11-2 CASSLGQGAYEQYF
TRBV18 CASSPGGAWDTEAFF
TRBV5-6 CASSPNRVGGYTF
TRBV5-4 CASSSGTGGTGELFF
TRBV4-2 CASSQGGLAIDEQYF
TRBV19 CASSPTPRGMETQYF
TRBV5-4 CASSLQGLSNSPLHF
TRBV5-1 CASSSGIPGTGGMKAFF
TRBV10-3 CAISEEAGTRAGVGYTF
TRBV19 CASSPGVYGYTF
TRBV3-1/TRBV3-2 CASSLPGGVETQYF
TRBV19 CASSIRTDSGIQPQHF
TRBV15 CATSRGGSNQPQHF
TRBV11-1 CASSGSGTEAFF
TRBV12-3/TRBV12-4 CASSGGRGYGYTF
TRBV12-5 CASARSIDQETQYF
TRBV10-3 CAISPRGSSYNSPLHF
TRBV10-3 CAHRGDTPNTEAFF
TRBV20-1 CSASTGAGNQPQHF
TRBV30 CAWSVSQGGTEAFF
TRBV5-4 CASSRRGLGPEQYF
TRBV7-3 CASSSRGSWGGELFF
TRBV3-1/TRBV3-2 CASSPLREGGNTIYF
TRBV11-2 CASSLLAGSSYNEQFF
TRBV10-3 CAISAVLGQMNSPLHF
TRBV7-8 CASSPVKLPGGPSLHF
TRBV12-3/TRBV12-4 CASAFSESGTQYF
TRBV6-5 CATRQTTNEKLFF
TRBV3-1/TRBV3-2 CASSPQGQSYEQYF
TRBV7-9 CASSFFGGETNEQFF
TRBV5-4 CASRGATNEKLFF
TRBV5-1 CASSLGPGQGTGELFF
TRBV7-8 CASSLRRDRPNTEAFF
TRBV29-1 CSVGRGGLSTGELFF
TRBV19 CASRLTENTEAFF
TRBV6-5 CASRVAESSYEQYF
TRBV6-5 CASWEGVSQPQHF
TRBV7-6 CASSLAFMASGRYEQYF
TRBV11-1 CASRKALAAPDTQYF
TRBV10-3 CAISESPQETQYF
TRBV27 CASSHNRGNQPQHF
TRBV2 CASSGPGLRQGGYGYTF
TRBV19 CASSRTSGTTDTQYF
TRBV28 CACRHAMNTEAFF
TRBV5-1 CASSLDSNYGYTF
TRBV9 CASSPGEGGPSYNEQFF
TRBV7-8 CASSFAGSGSFNEQFF
TRBV3-1/TRBV3-2 CASSRTTGSITYGYTF
TRBV3-1/TRBV3-2 CASSQKYEAAGNTIYF
TRBV5-1 CASSLDGGLGANVLTF
TRBV7-8 CASSYGQGGGYTF
TRBV20-1 CSASGSADRGYGYTF
TRBV11-2 CASSQAGGSYEQYF
TRBV24-1 CATSHRDRVYGYTF
TRBV29-1 CSVENTGFYNEQFF
TRBV4-2 CASSPTTSGRAGEQFF
TRBV12-3/TRBV12-4 CASLITGNTEAFF
TRBV5-4 CASSLAGSGGYTF
TRBV20-1 CSASGVAGEGYEQYF